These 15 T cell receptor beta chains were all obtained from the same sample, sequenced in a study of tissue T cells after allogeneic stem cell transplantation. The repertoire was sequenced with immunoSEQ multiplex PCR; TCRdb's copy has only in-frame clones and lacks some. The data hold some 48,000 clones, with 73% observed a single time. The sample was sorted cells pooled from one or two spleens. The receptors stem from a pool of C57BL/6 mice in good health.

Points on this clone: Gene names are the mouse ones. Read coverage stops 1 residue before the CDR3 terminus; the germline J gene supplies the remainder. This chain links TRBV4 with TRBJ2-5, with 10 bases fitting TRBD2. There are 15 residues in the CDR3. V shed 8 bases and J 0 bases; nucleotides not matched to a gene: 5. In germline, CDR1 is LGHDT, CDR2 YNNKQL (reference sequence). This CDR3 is CASRRLGGNQDTQYF. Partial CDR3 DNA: TGTGCCAGCCGAAGACTGGGGGGTAACCAAGACACCCAGTAC.

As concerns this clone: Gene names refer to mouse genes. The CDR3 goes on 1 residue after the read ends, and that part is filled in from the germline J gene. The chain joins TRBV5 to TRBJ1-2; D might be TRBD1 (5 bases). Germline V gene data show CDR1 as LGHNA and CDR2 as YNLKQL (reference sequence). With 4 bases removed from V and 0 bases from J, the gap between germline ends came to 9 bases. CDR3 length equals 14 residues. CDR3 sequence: CASSRDGANSDYTF. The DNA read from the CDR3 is TGTGCCAGCAGCCGGGACGGTGCAAACTCCGACTACACC.

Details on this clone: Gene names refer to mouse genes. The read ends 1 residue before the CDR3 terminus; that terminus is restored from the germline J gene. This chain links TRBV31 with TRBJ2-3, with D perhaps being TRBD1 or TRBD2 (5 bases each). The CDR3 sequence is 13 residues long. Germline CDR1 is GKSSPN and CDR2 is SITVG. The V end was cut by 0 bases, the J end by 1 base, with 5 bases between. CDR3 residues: CAWSLGRAETLYF. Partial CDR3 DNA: TGTGCCTGGAGTCTGGGGCGTGCAGAAACGCTGTAT.

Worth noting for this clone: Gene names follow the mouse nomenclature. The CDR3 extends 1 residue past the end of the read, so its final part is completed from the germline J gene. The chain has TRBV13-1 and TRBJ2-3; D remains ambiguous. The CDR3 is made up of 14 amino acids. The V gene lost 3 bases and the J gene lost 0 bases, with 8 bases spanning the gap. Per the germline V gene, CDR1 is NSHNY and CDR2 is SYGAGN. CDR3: CASSGPTSAETLYF. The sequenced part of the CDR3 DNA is TGTGCCAGCAGTGGGCCAACTAGTGCAGAAACGCTGTAT.

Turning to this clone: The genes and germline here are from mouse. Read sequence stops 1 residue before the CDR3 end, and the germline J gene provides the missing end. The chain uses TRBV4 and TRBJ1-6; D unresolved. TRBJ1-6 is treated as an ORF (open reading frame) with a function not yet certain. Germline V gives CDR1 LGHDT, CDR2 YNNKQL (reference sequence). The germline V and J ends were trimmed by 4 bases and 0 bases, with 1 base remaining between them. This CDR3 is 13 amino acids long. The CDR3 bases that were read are TGTGCCAGCAGCTTTTCCTATAATTCGCCCCTCTAC. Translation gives CASSFSYNSPLY. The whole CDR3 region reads CASSFSYNSPLYF.

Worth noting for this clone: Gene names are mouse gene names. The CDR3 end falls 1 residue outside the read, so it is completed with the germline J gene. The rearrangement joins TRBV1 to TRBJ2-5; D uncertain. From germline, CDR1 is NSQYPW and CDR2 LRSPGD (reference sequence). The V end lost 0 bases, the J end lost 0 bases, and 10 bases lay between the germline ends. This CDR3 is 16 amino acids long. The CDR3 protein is CTCSADRGFNQDTQYF. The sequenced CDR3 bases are TGCACCTGCAGTGCAGATCGCGGGTTTAACCAAGACACCCAGTAC.

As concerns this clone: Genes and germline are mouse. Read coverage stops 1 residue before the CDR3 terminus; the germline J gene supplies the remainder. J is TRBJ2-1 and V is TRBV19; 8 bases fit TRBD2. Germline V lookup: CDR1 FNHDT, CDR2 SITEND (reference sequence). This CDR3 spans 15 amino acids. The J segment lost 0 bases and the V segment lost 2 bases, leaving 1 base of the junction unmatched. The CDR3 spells CASSMTGDNYAEQFF. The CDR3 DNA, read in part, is TGTGCCAGCAGTATGACTGGGGATAACTATGCTGAGCAGTTC.

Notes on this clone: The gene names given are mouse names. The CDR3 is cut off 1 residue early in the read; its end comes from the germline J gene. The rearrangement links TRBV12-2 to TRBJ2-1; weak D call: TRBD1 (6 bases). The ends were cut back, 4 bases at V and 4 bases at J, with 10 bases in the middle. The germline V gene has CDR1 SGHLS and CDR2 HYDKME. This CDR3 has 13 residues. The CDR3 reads CASSLGQYAEQFF. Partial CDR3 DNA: TGTGCCAGCTCCCTTGGACAGTATGCTGAGCAGTTC.

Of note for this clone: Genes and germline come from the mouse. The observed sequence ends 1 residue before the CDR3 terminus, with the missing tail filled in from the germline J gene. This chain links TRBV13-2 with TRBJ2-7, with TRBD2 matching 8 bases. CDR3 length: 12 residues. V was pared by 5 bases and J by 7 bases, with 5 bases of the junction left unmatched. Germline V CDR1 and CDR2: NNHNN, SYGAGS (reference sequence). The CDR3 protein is CASGRDWREQYF. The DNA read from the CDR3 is TGTGCCAGCGGCCGGGACTGGCGGGAACAGTAC.

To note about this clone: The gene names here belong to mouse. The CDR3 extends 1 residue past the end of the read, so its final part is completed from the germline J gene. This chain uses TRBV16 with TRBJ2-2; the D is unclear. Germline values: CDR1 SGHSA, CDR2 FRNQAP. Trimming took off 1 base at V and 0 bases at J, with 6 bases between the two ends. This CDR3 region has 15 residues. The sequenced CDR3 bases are TGTGCAAGCAGCTTAGTCAGTGCAAACACCGGGCAGCTCTAC. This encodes CASSLVSANTGQLY. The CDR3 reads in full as CASSLVSANTGQLYF.

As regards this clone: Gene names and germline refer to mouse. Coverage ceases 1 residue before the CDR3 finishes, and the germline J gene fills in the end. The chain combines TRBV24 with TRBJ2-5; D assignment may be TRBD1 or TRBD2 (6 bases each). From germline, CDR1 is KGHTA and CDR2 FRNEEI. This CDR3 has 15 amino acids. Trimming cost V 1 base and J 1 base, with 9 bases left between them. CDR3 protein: CASSLWGRHQDTQYF. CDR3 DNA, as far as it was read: TGTGCCAGCAGTCTGTGGGGGCGGCACCAAGACACCCAGTAC.

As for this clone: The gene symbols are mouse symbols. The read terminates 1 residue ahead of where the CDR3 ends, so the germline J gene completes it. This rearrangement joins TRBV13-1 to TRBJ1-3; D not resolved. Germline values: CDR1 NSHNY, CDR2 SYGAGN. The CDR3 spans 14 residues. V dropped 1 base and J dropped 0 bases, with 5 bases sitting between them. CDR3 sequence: CASSDPSSGNTLYF. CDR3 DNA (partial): TGTGCCAGCAGTGATCCCAGTTCTGGAAATACGCTCTAT.

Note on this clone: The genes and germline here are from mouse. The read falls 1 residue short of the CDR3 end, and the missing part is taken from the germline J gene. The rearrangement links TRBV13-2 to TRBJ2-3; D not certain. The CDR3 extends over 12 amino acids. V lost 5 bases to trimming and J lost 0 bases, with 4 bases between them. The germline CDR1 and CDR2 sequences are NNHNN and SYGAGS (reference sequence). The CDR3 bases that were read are TGTGCCAGCGGGGGTAGTGCAGAAACGCTGTAT. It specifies CASGGSAETLY. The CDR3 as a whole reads CASGGSAETLYF.

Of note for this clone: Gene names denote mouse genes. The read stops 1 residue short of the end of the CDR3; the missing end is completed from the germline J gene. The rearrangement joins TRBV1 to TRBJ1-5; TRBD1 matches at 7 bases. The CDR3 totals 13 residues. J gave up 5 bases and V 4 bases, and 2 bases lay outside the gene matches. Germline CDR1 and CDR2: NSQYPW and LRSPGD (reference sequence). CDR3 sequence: CTCSGGTDQAPLF. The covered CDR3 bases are TGCACCTGCAGTGGAGGGACAGACCAGGCTCCGCTT.

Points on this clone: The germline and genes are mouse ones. Incomplete CDR3 DNA: TGTGCCAGCAGTATACTGGGGAGCACAGAAGTCTTC. Protein product: CASSILGSTEVF. The entire CDR3 protein is CASSILGSTEVFF. J is TRBJ1-1 and V is TRBV19; no definite D call. The CDR3 end lies 1 residue beyond the end of the read and is filled in from the germline J gene. The CDR3 extends over 13 amino acids. In germline, CDR1 is FNHDT, CDR2 SITEND (reference sequence). Trimming took off 1 base at V and 4 bases at J, with 8 bases between the two ends.